A few counts support the clone carrying this T cell receptor beta chain. Antigen specificity is unknown. This sample was taken from a study of beta chain features in type 1 diabetes. Findings and caveats of the study: Among type 1 diabetes patients, VDJ junctions had fewer insertions and more deletions.

Germline V gene data show CDR1 as SGHTA and CDR2 as FQGNSA. The CDR3 loop spans 17 amino acids. Trimming at V came to 0 bases and at J to 2 bases, leaving 4 bases not matched to a gene. The entirety of the isolated RNA underwent reverse transcription, so expressed TCRB transcripts were sequenced. The repertoire was sequenced with immunoSEQ multiplex PCR; TCRdb's copy has only in-frame clones and lacks some. The repertoire holds hundreds of thousands of clones, with around 12% as singletons. The clonotype was recovered from a man aged 18 to 29 in good health. V usage is TRBV7-2 and J usage is TRBJ2-3, with 11 bases lining up with TRBD2. Sequences were obtained from naive CD4+ T cells from blood. The CDR3 loop reads CASSLASSGGVTDTQYF. The CDR3 nucleotides read TGTGCCAGCAGCTTAGCGAGTAGCGGGGGGGTCACAGATACGCAGTATTTT.